These T cell receptor beta chains were read from a single sample in a study of OX40 agonist ivuxolimab in advanced cancers. The table came from immunoSEQ multiplex PCR; TCRdb's copy has only in-frame clones and leaves some out. The sample carries around 80,000 clones, more than 85% recorded once. The sequencing here drew on CD4+ or CD8+ T cells sorted from blood, taken in a trial of the OX40 agonist ivuxolimab. The receptors here all came from an adult with an advanced solid tumor such as melanoma, head and neck, liver or kidney cancer. CDR3s include the opening cysteine and the closing phenylalanine or tryptophan. The order of the fields is V gene, J gene, D gene, clone size, CDR3 protein, CDR3 DNA. A D gene is named only where the DNA matches it firmly. The size of a clone is reported for some rows only, either as once, few or many, or as a class for expanded clones.

>TRBV15|TRBJ1-4|NA|NA
CATSREGATNEKLFF
TGTGCCACCAGCAGAGAGGGCGCAACTAATGAAAAACTGTTTTTT
>TRBV11-2|TRBJ2-4|TRBD2|NA
CASSHWGDGRQNIQYF
TGTGCCAGCAGCCACTGGGGGGACGGGAGGCAAAACATTCAGTACTTC
>TRBV28|TRBJ1-2|NA|NA
CASSFSQAQSYGYTF
TGTGCCAGCAGTTTCTCGCAGGCTCAATCCTATGGCTACACCTTC
>TRBV7-3|TRBJ2-2|NA|NA
CASSLTEGTANTGELFF
TGTGCCAGCAGCTTAACGGAGGGGACAGCGAACACCGGGGAGCTGTTTTTT
>TRBV27|TRBJ2-5|NA|NA
CASSFSFGGTQYF
TGTGCCAGCAGTTTTTCCTTTGGGGGGACCCAGTACTTC
>TRBV19|TRBJ2-2|NA|NA
CASSSGTSNTGELFF
TGTGCCAGTAGTAGCGGGACAAGCAACACCGGGGAGCTGTTTTTT
>TRBV28|TRBJ1-1|TRBD1|NA
CASSFRGQRITEAFF
TGTGCCAGCAGTTTCAGGGGGCAGCGGATCACTGAAGCTTTCTTT
>TRBV2|TRBJ1-1|TRBD1|NA
CASSDEGATTEAFF
TGTGCCAGCAGTGACGAGGGGGCTACCACTGAAGCTTTCTTT
>TRBV27|TRBJ2-5|NA|NA
CASSLSYFKGRETQYF
TGTGCCAGCAGTTTATCCTATTTCAAGGGGCGAGAGACCCAGTACTTC
>TRBV29-1|TRBJ2-1|TRBD2|NA
CSARTSGGVGQFF
TGCAGCGCCCGGACTAGCGGGGGGGTTGGGCAGTTCTTC
>TRBV7-2|TRBJ2-3|NA|once
CASSLRGKGADTQYF
TGTGCCAGCAGCTTAAGGGGGAAGGGTGCAGATACGCAGTATTTT
>TRBV10-3|TRBJ2-3|NA|NA
CAIRPRGDTDTQYF
TGTGCCATCAGACCCAGGGGTGACACAGATACGCAGTATTTT
>TRBV4-3|TRBJ2-2|NA|few
CASSQEGTRKTGELFF
TGCGCCAGCAGCCAAGAAGGGACAAGGAAAACCGGGGAGCTGTTTTTT
>TRBV6-5|TRBJ1-5|NA|NA
CASRNNREQPQHF
TGTGCCAGCAGGAACAACAGGGAACAGCCCCAGCATTTT
>TRBV7-9|TRBJ2-3|NA|NA
CASSEGQDTQYF
TGTGCCAGCAGCGAAGGACAGGATACGCAGTATTTT
>TRBV28|TRBJ1-1|NA|NA
CASSGWRENTEAFF
TGTGCCAGCAGTGGATGGAGGGAGAACACTGAAGCTTTCTTT
>TRBV5-4|TRBJ1-2|TRBD1|NA
CASSPDRGLEGYTF
TGTGCCAGCAGTCCGGACAGGGGGCTAGAGGGCTACACCTTC
>TRBV5-1|TRBJ2-7|NA|NA
CASSQLTGNYEQYF
TGCGCCAGCAGCCAATTGACAGGCAACTACGAGCAGTACTTC
>TRBV10-3|TRBJ2-2|TRBD2|NA
CAISPGTSGSKNTGELFF
TGTGCCATCAGTCCTGGGACTAGCGGGAGTAAGAACACCGGGGAGCTGTTTTTT
>TRBV15|TRBJ2-7|NA|NA
CATSRDPGYEQYF
TGTGCCACCAGCAGAGATCCCGGCTACGAGCAGTACTTC
>TRBV30|TRBJ2-7|TRBD1|NA
CAWSVQTGPGEQYF
TGTGCCTGGAGTGTACAGACAGGGCCCGGTGAGCAGTACTTC
>TRBV6-6|TRBJ2-3|TRBD2|NA
CASSLLAGMDTQYF
TGTGCCAGCAGTTTACTAGCGGGAATGGATACGCAGTATTTT